This T cell receptor (beta chain) was recorded in a study of radiotherapy plus CTLA-4 blockade in lung cancer. CDR3 length: 16 residues. V gave up 0 bases and J gave up 10 bases, with 18 bases separating them. The germline V gene has CDR1 PRHDT and CDR2 FYEKMQ (reference sequence). Clones were sequenced by immunoSEQ multiplex PCR, and TCRdb holds only the in-frame ones, with some missing. The sample shows over 14,000 clones, approximately 72% of them seen only once. Of note for this clone: Its matching antigen is unknown.

The study's findings and limits: Radiotherapy was combined with ipilimumab, and tumor-derived TCR clones then expanded in blood. Early blood T cell clone dynamics reportedly forecast response best, with interferon-beta.

The rearrangement links TRBV13 to TRBJ1-4, with D possibly being TRBD1 (5 bases). This clonotype was obtained from a human donor with non-small cell lung cancer whose response to radiotherapy plus ipilimumab could not be evaluated. The starting material was peripheral blood, obtained from a patient treated with radiotherapy plus ipilimumab. The CDR3 here is CASSLGRGGSSRKLFF. DNA for the CDR3: TGTGCCAGCAGCTTAGGCCGGGGGGGGAGCTCCAGAAAACTGTTTTTT.